The 14 T cell receptor beta chains listed next were all sequenced from one sample in a study of identical twins. One entry per CDR3 protein, called by TCRdb with MiXCR from the 5' RACE reads. The profile shows around 680,000 distinct CDR3 sequences, less than 10% of them singletons. The same sample was also used in a study of yellow fever vaccine responses in identical twins.

Sequenced input: PBMCs. The receptors derive from a woman aged 18-29 years in good health.

This clonotype was detected only a few times. The chain carries TRBV24-1 and TRBJ2-3; TRBD2 might be the D (6 bases). Trimming cost V 6 bases and J 0 bases, with 12 bases left between them. Germline lookup yields CDR1 KGHDR and CDR2 SFDVKD. This CDR3 comprises 15 residues. Here the CDR3 DNA reads TGTGCCACCAGTAGCCCAGGAGGGAGCACAGATACGCAGTATTTT. This encodes CATSSPGGSTDTQYF.

Only a few counts were recorded for this clonotype. The chain uses TRBV11-2 and TRBJ2-1; 10 bases align to TRBD2. The V segment lost 0 bases and the J segment 8 bases; nucleotides outside the gene matches: 7. Germline loops: CDR1 SGHAT, CDR2 FQNNGV. This CDR3 is 16 amino acids long. The CDR3 loop is CASSLEGLAARYEQFF. CDR3 in DNA: TGTGCCAGCAGCTTAGAAGGACTAGCGGCGCGGTATGAGCAGTTCTTC.

This clonotype has a count of ten or more. The genes are TRBV3-1 and TRBJ2-2; 11 bases fit TRBD2. This CDR3 has 15 amino acids. The germline gives CDR1 LGHDT, CDR2 YNNKEL (reference sequence). V dropped 6 bases and J dropped 5; count of bases not matched to a gene: 5. The CDR3 DNA reads as TGTGCCAGCAGGGAAACTAGCGGGAGAACCGGGGAGCTGTTTTTT. This encodes CASRETSGRTGELFF.

This clonotype was observed a handful of times. This rearrangement joins TRBV15 to TRBJ2-2; 7 nucleotides agree with TRBD2. CDR3 size: 17 residues. The germline gives CDR1 LNHNV, CDR2 YYDKDF (reference sequence). Trimming removed 0 bases from V and 6 bases from J; junction bases left unmatched: 10. CDR3 loop: CATSRDPSGVVSGELFF. DNA of the CDR3: TGTGCCACCAGCAGAGACCCCAGCGGGGTAGTGTCCGGGGAGCTGTTTTTT.

This clonotype was observed a handful of times. The chain uses TRBV18 and TRBJ2-7; the D is unclear. The CDR3 has 14 residues. Trimming cost V 0 bases and J 2 bases, with 8 bases left between them. Germline V lookup: CDR1 KGHSH, CDR2 LQKENI. The CDR3 coding sequence is TGTGCCAGCTCACCACCGGTTACGACCTACGAGCAGTACTTC. This translates into CASSPPVTTYEQYF.

This chain joins TRBV3-1 and TRBJ2-1; 7 bases fit TRBD2. The CDR3 consists of 14 residues. V shed 3 bases and J 7 bases; nucleotides not matched to a gene: 6. Germline CDR1 is LGHDT and CDR2 is YNNKEL (reference sequence). In DNA, the CDR3 is TGTGCCAGCAGCCAGGTAGCGGGCGAGAATGAGCAGTTCTTC. Its protein is CASSQVAGENEQFF.

The chain joins TRBV27 to TRBJ2-7, with TRBD1 as a possible D gene (5 bases). In germline, CDR1 is MNHEY, CDR2 SMNVEV (reference sequence). Trimming removed 4 bases at V and 6 bases at J, with 13 bases between. This CDR3 comprises 13 residues. The CDR3 loop reads CASSSYSRAEQYF. The CDR3 bases are TGTGCCAGCAGTTCCTACTCCAGGGCCGAGCAGTACTTC.

This clonotype has just a few counts. The chain is built from TRBV28 and TRBJ2-7; 9 bases map to TRBD2. The CDR3 is made up of 15 amino acids. V lost 7 bases to trimming and J lost 3 bases; unmatched junction nucleotides: 10. Germline CDR1 and CDR2: MDHEN and SYDVKM. CDR3 sequence reads: CASTLISGRGYEQYF. The CDR3 DNA reads TGTGCCAGCACCCTTATTAGCGGGAGAGGCTACGAGCAGTACTTC.

This clonotype was counted only a few times. At one end the junction does not follow the germline gene, possibly because of a read error. This sequence joins TRBV7-7 and TRBJ2-2, with 7 bases fitting TRBD2. CDR1 is SSHAT, CDR2 FNYEAQ, per germline (reference sequence). This CDR3 comprises 15 residues. The CDR3 DNA sequence: TGTGCTAGCAGCTTAGAACTAGCGTTTAGCGGGGAGCTGTTTTTT. Encoded protein: CASSLELAFSGELFF. The full variable domain, in which reference TRBV7-7 and TRBJ2-2 provide the parts outside the CDR3, is GAGVSQSPRYKVTKRGQDVTLRCDPISSHATLYWYQQALGQGPEFLTYFNYEAQPDKSGLPSDRFSAERPEGSISTLTIQRTEQRDSAMYRCASSLELAFSGELFFGEGSRLTVL.

This clonotype was recorded once. V usage is TRBV7-8 and J usage is TRBJ2-3; D tentatively reads TRBD1 or TRBD2 (6 bases each). Germline V CDR1 and CDR2: SGHVS, FQNEAQ. The CDR3 runs 16 residues. V was cut by 3 bases and J by 0 bases, with 13 bases left in between. The CDR3 reads CASSLLPGASTDTQYF. The CDR3 nucleotides read TGTGCCAGCAGCTTGCTCCCGGGGGCTAGCACAGATACGCAGTATTTT.

There are many counts of this clonotype. This chain uses TRBV29-1 with TRBJ2-7; possible D gene TRBD2, 6 bases. Per the germline V gene, CDR1 is SQVTM and CDR2 is ANQGSEA. V was pared by 2 bases and J by 1 base, with 9 bases between. This CDR3 spans 13 amino acids. The CDR3 here is CSVERRGSYEQYF. CDR3 sequence (DNA): TGCAGCGTTGAACGACGGGGGTCCTACGAGCAGTACTTC.

In its sample, this clonotype was seen many times. The chain carries TRBV6-1 and TRBJ2-5; a weak D match, TRBD2 (6 bases). V was cut by 6 bases and J by 1 base, with 15 bases left in between. The CDR3 extends over 15 amino acids. Germline V lookup: CDR1 MNHNS, CDR2 SASEGT. The DNA of the CDR3 is TGTGCCAGCAGAAGGGTGGGGGGAATCCAAGAGACCCAGTACTTC. The encoded protein is CASRRVGGIQETQYF.

As to this clonotype: Mismatch with germline at one junction end may stem from a read error. The V and J genes are TRBV12-3 or TRBV12-4 and TRBJ2-4; 12 bases agree with TRBD2. CDR3 size: 19 residues. CDR3 sequence reads: CAISFGLAGGGGAKNIQYF. CDR3 coding DNA: TGTGCCATCAGTTTTGGGCTAGCGGGGGGGGGTGGAGCCAAAAACATTCAGTACTTC.

This clonotype was detected ten times or more. The chain couples TRBV29-1 to TRBJ2-3, with D perhaps TRBD1 or TRBD2 (5 bases each). Germline V gene lookup returns CDR1 SQVTM and CDR2 ANQGSEA. The V end lost 6 bases, the J end lost 6 bases, and 19 bases lay between the germline ends. This CDR3 spans 14 amino acids. The CDR3: CSVASGGRLDTQYF. CDR3 nucleotides: TGCAGCGTCGCCTCTGGGGGAAGGTTGGATACGCAGTATTTT.